The rows below give T cell receptor beta chains drawn from one sample of a study of blood T cell repertoires in COVID-19. Generated by immunoSEQ multiplex PCR, the TCRdb table keeps only in-frame clones and is missing some. The profile shows 200,000 to 250,000 clones, about nine tenths of them singletons. The sequenced material came from peripheral blood. The receptors come from a woman in her sixties or seventies with acute or convalescent COVID-19. Each CDR3 is given with its conserved first and last residue. D genes are given only for firm matches. Some rows mark clone size as missing; the rest say once, few, many or name a class of expanded clone.

TRBV12-3/TRBV12-4	-	12	TRBJ2-3	-	CASSFLTDTQYF	TGTGCCAGCAGTTTTCTCACAGATACGCAGTATTTT
TRBV15	-	15	TRBJ2-3	TRBD2	CATSRDSGMSDTQYF	TGTGCCACCAGCAGAGATAGCGGGATGTCCGATACGCAGTATTTT
TRBV18	-	12	TRBJ1-6	-	CASSPDGQFSRF	TGTGCCAGCTCGCCTGACGGACAGTTCTCCCGCTTT
TRBV7-9	-	12	TRBJ1-2	-	CASSLAEGGYTF	TGTGCCAGCAGCTTAGCTGAAGGGGGTTACACCTTC
TRBV6-4	-	15	TRBJ1-6	TRBD1	CASSAGTGLGSPLHF	TGTGCCAGCAGTGCGGGGACAGGGCTAGGATCACCCCTCCACTTT
TRBV21-1	-	18	TRBJ1-6	-	CASSKDGSRLRYNSPLHF	TGTGCCAGCAGCAAAGATGGCAGCAGGCTACGCTATAATTCACCCCTCCACTTT
TRBV11-2	-	17	TRBJ2-7	TRBD2	CASTSTGTSGPSYEQYF	TGTGCCAGCACTTCCACCGGGACTAGCGGGCCCTCCTACGAGCAGTACTTC
TRBV6-5	-	15	TRBJ2-6	-	CASQPLEAGANVLTF	TGTGCCAGTCAGCCGCTTGAGGCTGGGGCCAACGTCCTGACTTTC
TRBV10-3	-	16	TRBJ1-1	-	CAISESGLSLNTEAFF	TGTGCCATCAGTGAGTCGGGACTTTCCCTGAACACTGAAGCTTTCTTT
TRBV18	-	14	TRBJ1-2	-	CASSSDLGNYGYTF	TGTGCCAGCTCATCAGATTTGGGCAACTATGGCTACACCTTC
TRBV5-4	-	14	TRBJ2-7	TRBD2	CASTRWGGRYEQYF	TGTGCCAGCACCCGGTGGGGGGGGAGGTACGAGCAGTACTTC
TRBV9	-	16	TRBJ2-1	-	CASSVEPWGGNNEQFF	TGTGCCAGCAGCGTAGAGCCTTGGGGCGGAAACAATGAGCAGTTCTTC
TRBV18	-	15	TRBJ1-4	-	CASSAPGPGNEKLFF	TGTGCCAGCTCAGCCCCAGGGCCTGGTAATGAAAAACTGTTTTTT
TRBV19	-	13	TRBJ1-2	TRBD1	CASSTGTGGGYTF	TGTGCCAGTAGTACCGGGACAGGGGGCGGCTACACCTTC
TRBV4-3	once	16	TRBJ2-3	-	CASSHGDRTSTDTQYF	TGCGCCAGCAGCCACGGCGACAGGACTAGCACAGATACGCAGTATTTT
TRBV10-1	few	22	TRBJ2-1	TRBD2	CASSGALIRLAGDQSSYNEQFF	TGCGCCAGCAGTGGAGCCTTAATAAGACTAGCGGGGGATCAAAGCTCCTACAATGAGCAGTTCTTC
TRBV27	-	15	TRBJ1-5	-	CASSLGRLGNQPQHF	TGTGCCAGCAGTTTAGGGAGGTTGGGCAATCAGCCCCAGCATTTT
TRBV2	-	17	TRBJ2-1	TRBD2	CASSGAAGGIRVHEQFF	TGTGCCAGCAGTGGGGCAGCGGGGGGCATCAGGGTGCATGAGCAGTTCTTC
TRBV19	once	15	TRBJ2-1	TRBD1	CASSITGTGYNEQFF	TGTGCCAGTAGTATAACCGGGACAGGCTACAATGAGCAGTTCTTC
TRBV5-1	-	14	TRBJ2-1	-	CASSLAIRQDEQFF	TGCGCCAGCAGCTTGGCCATTAGGCAGGATGAGCAGTTCTTC
TRBV2	once	14	TRBJ1-1	-	CASSDGSAGTEAFF	TGTGCCAGCAGTGATGGCAGCGCGGGCACTGAAGCTTTCTTT
TRBV5-1	-	16	TRBJ2-1	TRBD2	CASSLTSGSLFTEQFF	TGCGCCAGCAGCTTAACTAGCGGGAGTCTGTTCACTGAGCAGTTCTTC
TRBV19	-	13	TRBJ2-5	TRBD1	CASRTGNGETQYF	TGTGCCAGTAGGACAGGGAACGGGGAGACCCAGTACTTC
TRBV29-1	-	13	TRBJ1-1	TRBD1	CSARTGGHTEAFF	TGCAGCGCCAGGACAGGGGGTCACACTGAAGCTTTCTTT
TRBV9	-	17	TRBJ2-1	TRBD2	CASSGGTSGRGYNEQFF	TGTGCCAGCAGCGGAGGGACTAGCGGGCGGGGGTACAATGAGCAGTTCTTC
TRBV19	-	15	TRBJ1-5	TRBD1	CASSLPGQTNQPQHF	TGTGCCAGTAGTTTACCGGGACAGACAAATCAGCCCCAGCATTTT
TRBV6-5	-	14	TRBJ1-5	-	CASRIQGADQPQHF	TGTGCCAGCAGGATACAGGGTGCCGATCAGCCCCAGCATTTT
TRBV4-1	-	15	TRBJ1-4	TRBD1	CASSPWDRVNEKLFF	TGCGCCAGCAGCCCGTGGGACAGGGTAAATGAAAAACTGTTTTTT
TRBV4-2	-	14	TRBJ1-6	TRBD1	CASSDRVGDSPLHF	TGTGCCAGCAGCGACAGGGTCGGGGATTCACCCCTCCACTTT
TRBV19	-	12	TRBJ1-1	TRBD1	CASTQTGSEAFF	TGTGCCAGTACCCAGACAGGGAGTGAAGCTTTCTTT
TRBV25-1	once	15	TRBJ2-7	TRBD1	CASRPDRGLSYEQYF	TGTGCCAGCAGACCCGACAGGGGACTCTCCTACGAGCAGTACTTC